Detailed here is one T cell receptor (beta chain). Between the trimmed V and J ends, which lost 5 bases and 2 bases, there was a span of 22 bases. The CDR3 totals 18 residues. CDR1 and CDR2 from the germline V gene are MNHEY and SVGEGT. Regarding treatment: some 19 received Ad26.COV2.S at low or high dose, single or two shots; roughly 5 received placebo; per-sample allocation not given. Specimen acquisition occurred on day 63 following the initial vaccine or placebo injection. In Boston, an adult donor aged 18-55 years took part. It was Wuhan-strain SARS-CoV-2 spike that the Ad26 vaccine vector expressed. The data originate from a study of Ad26.COV2.S vaccination and SARS-CoV-2 variants. Looking at the study overall: Vaccine-arm donor from the placebo-controlled COV1001 Ad26.COV2.S trial.

Profiling relied on immunoSEQ multiplex PCR, and the TCRdb table lists in-frame clones only, not all of them. The profile shows 380,000 or so clones, roughly four fifths of them singletons. The chain couples TRBV6-2 or TRBV6-3 to TRBJ1-5; D might be TRBD1 (6 bases). The receptor was isolated from a person aged 18 to 59 who received the Ad26.COV2.S COVID-19 vaccine or a placebo. Sample: peripheral blood, taken in a trial of Ad26.COV2.S vaccine versus placebo. Here the CDR3 reads CASSPSPMGARGNQPQHF. The DNA of the CDR3 is TGTGCCAGCAGTCCGTCCCCTATGGGGGCTAGAGGCAATCAGCCCCAGCATTTT.